What follows are 20 T cell receptor beta chains derived from one specimen sequenced in a study of blood T cell repertoires in COVID-19. Produced via immunoSEQ multiplex PCR; TCRdb's table is partial and in-frame only. The table includes 72,000 or so clones, approximately 85% detected once. The sequencing input was peripheral blood. The receptor set was obtained from a woman aged 80 or older with active or convalescent COVID-19.

In nucleotides, the CDR3 is TGTGCCAGCAGCTTGCTCGATTCCGGCGAGCAGTACTTC. Its translation is CASSLLDSGEQYF. The gene calls are TRBV5-5 and TRBJ2-7; D remains ambiguous. The CDR3 has 13 residues. V lost 1 base and J 6 bases, leaving 11 bases between the germline ends. Germline V lookup: CDR1 SGHKS, CDR2 YYEKEE (reference sequence).

J is TRBJ2-7 and V is TRBV6-6; 7 positions match TRBD1. Trimming at V came to 6 bases and at J to 3 bases, leaving 2 bases not matched to a gene. The CDR3 is 12 amino acids. The germline gives CDR1 MNHNY, CDR2 SVGAGI (reference sequence). The CDR3 reads CASSWTGYEQYF. CDR3 DNA sequence: TGTGCCAGCAGCTGGACAGGCTACGAGCAGTACTTC.

The rearrangement joins TRBV6-5 to TRBJ1-3; no clear D. V dropped 2 bases and J dropped 4 bases, with 12 bases sitting between them. The CDR3 has 15 amino acids. Germline values: CDR1 MNHEY, CDR2 SVGAGI. In DNA, the CDR3 is TGTGCCAGCAGTTACGGGCCCGTAAGGGGAAACACCATATATTTT. This translates into CASSYGPVRGNTIYF.

The chain has TRBV7-2 and TRBJ2-2; possible D gene TRBD1, 5 bases. Trimming took off 5 bases at V and 0 bases at J, with 10 bases between the two ends. The CDR3 is 15 residues long. CDR1 is SGHTA and CDR2 is FQGNSA in the germline V gene. DNA of the CDR3: TGTGCCAGCAGCCCTGACAGTTCGAACACCGGGGAGCTGTTTTTT. The encoded protein is CASSPDSSNTGELFF.

The chain recombines TRBV28 with TRBJ1-5, with D possibly TRBD1 on 5 matching bases. This CDR3 spans 16 amino acids. V was trimmed by 5 bases and J by 3 bases, leaving 17 bases between them. CDR1 is MDHEN and CDR2 is SYDVKM in the germline V gene. The CDR3 is CASSTPHSGYNQPQHF. The CDR3 DNA follows: TGTGCCAGCAGTACCCCTCATTCAGGGTACAATCAGCCCCAGCATTTT.

The V gene is TRBV6-5, the J gene TRBJ2-5; 12 bases line up with TRBD2. CDR1 and CDR2 from the germline V gene are MNHEY and SVGAGI. The CDR3 totals 14 residues. V shed 6 bases, J shed 5 bases, and the junction held 4 bases outside the gene matches. CDR3 sequence reads: CASRGLAGSETQYF. As DNA, the CDR3 is TGTGCCAGCAGAGGACTAGCGGGGTCTGAGACCCAGTACTTC.

This chain joins TRBV7-2 and TRBJ2-2; D may be TRBD1 (7 bases). V lost 5 bases and J 5 bases, leaving 18 bases between the germline ends. Germline V gene lookup returns CDR1 SGHTA and CDR2 FQGNSA. This CDR3 is 16 amino acids long. The CDR3 bases are TGTGCCAGCAGCCCCCGACAGGGAGGAAAGACCGGGGAGCTGTTTTTT. It encodes CASSPRQGGKTGELFF.

The CDR3 sequence is CAWSAAGAPKNIQYF. The DNA for the CDR3 is TGTGCCTGGAGCGCTGCGGGGGCACCCAAAAACATTCAGTACTTC. This chain uses TRBV30 with TRBJ2-4, with TRBD2 as a possible D gene (7 bases). The V gene lost 3 bases and the J gene lost 2 bases, with 14 bases spanning the gap. This CDR3 is built from 15 residues. Germline CDR1 and CDR2: GTSNPN and SVGIG (reference sequence).

The chain has TRBV6-2 or TRBV6-3 and TRBJ1-1; D may be TRBD1 (5 bases). The CDR3 runs 13 residues. V shed 1 base and J shed 5 bases, with 8 bases lying between them. The germline gives CDR1 MNHEY, CDR2 SVGEGT. CDR3 amino acids: CASSYYGGTEAFF. CDR3 bases: TGTGCCAGCAGTTACTACGGGGGGACTGAAGCTTTCTTT.

The V call is TRBV4-3, the J call TRBJ1-1, with a tentative D call TRBD1 (5 bases). Germline V CDR1 and CDR2: LGHNA, YSLEER. Trimming removed 0 bases from V and 11 bases from J, with 19 bases in between. CDR3 length equals 15 residues. The CDR3 DNA sequence: TGCGCCAGCAGCCAAGATTGGATAAGGGGTCATGGGGCTTTCTTT. Its protein is CASSQDWIRGHGAFF.

This clone is a singleton in its sample. CDR3 protein: CAISSRTSSGNTDTQYF. As DNA, the CDR3 is TGTGCCATCAGTTCCAGGACTAGCTCCGGGAACACAGATACGCAGTATTTT. The J gene is TRBJ2-3, the V gene TRBV10-3, with 8 bases fitting TRBD2. The V segment lost 5 bases and the J segment 2 bases; nucleotides outside the gene matches: 12. The CDR3 has 17 amino acids. Germline CDR1 and CDR2: ENHRY and SYGVKD.

J is TRBJ1-5 and V is TRBV7-9; possibly TRBD1 for D (6 bases). Trimming cost V 5 bases and J 3 bases, with 17 bases left between them. This CDR3 is built from 16 residues. Germline loops: CDR1 SEHNR, CDR2 FQNEAQ (reference sequence). CDR3: CASSNSDSAANQPQHF. The CDR3 coding sequence is TGTGCCAGCAGCAACTCGGACAGTGCGGCCAATCAGCCCCAGCATTTT.

The rearrangement links TRBV15 to TRBJ1-2; TRBD1 aligns across 7 bases. CDR1 LNHNV and CDR2 YYDKDF come from the germline V gene (reference sequence). This CDR3 spans 14 amino acids. J lost 2 bases, V lost 5 bases, and 5 bases had no gene match. The CDR3 spells CATSQRGQNYGYTF. CDR3 nucleotides: TGTGCCACCAGCCAAAGGGGACAGAACTATGGCTACACCTTC.

The CDR3 spells CASRNYGPGTFGGYTF. CDR3 nucleotide sequence: TGTGCCAGCAGGAACTATGGGCCAGGGACTTTTGGTGGCTACACCTTC. The genes are TRBV2 and TRBJ1-2; possible D gene TRBD1, 5 bases. Germline-derived CDR1 and CDR2 are SNHLY and FYNNEI. CDR3 size: 16 residues. The V gene lost 6 bases and the J gene lost 7 bases, with 24 bases spanning the gap.

V is TRBV5-8 and J is TRBJ1-1; D not certain. The CDR3 sequence is 15 residues long. Looked up from germline, CDR1 is SGHTS and CDR2 is YDEGEE. The V and J ends lost 1 base and 0 bases respectively, with 10 bases between them. In DNA, the CDR3 is TGTGCCAGCAGCTTGTATCTAGGAATGAACACTGAAGCTTTCTTT. Residues: CASSLYLGMNTEAFF.

The V call is TRBV30, the J call TRBJ1-1, with 11 nucleotides matching TRBD1. This CDR3 spans 14 amino acids. V shed 3 bases, J shed 4 bases, and the junction held 4 bases outside the gene matches. The germline V gene has CDR1 GTSNPN and CDR2 SVGIG (reference sequence). The chain's CDR3 is CAWRDRGRRTEAFF. The CDR3 DNA reads as TGTGCCTGGAGGGACAGGGGGCGTCGCACTGAAGCTTTCTTT. Full variable domain (remainder filled in from reference TRBV30 and TRBJ1-1): SQTIHQWPATLVQPVGSPLSLECTVEGTSNPNLYWYRQAAGRGLQLLFYSVGIGQISSEVPQNLSASRPQDRQFILSSKKLLLSDSGFYLCAWRDRGRRTEAFFGQGTRLTVV.

V and J are TRBV20-1 and TRBJ1-1; D gene uncertain. The CDR3 contains 11 residues. V was clipped by 7 bases and J by 2 bases, with 8 bases between them. The germline CDR1 and CDR2 sequences are DFQATT and SNEGSKA (reference sequence). The CDR3 nucleotides read TGCAGTGGATCTAGCAACACTGAAGCTTTCTTT. Translation: CSGSSNTEAFF.

The rearrangement links TRBV24-1 to TRBJ2-1; 7 nucleotides match TRBD1. With V trimmed by 1 base and J by 5 bases, 16 bases remained unmatched. CDR3 length: 19 residues. Germline CDR1 reads KGHDR; CDR2 reads SFDVKD. CDR3 DNA: TGTGCCACCAGTGATTTTCGGACAGGATGGTTCCGAGCACACAATGAGCAGTTCTTC. Amino acid sequence: CATSDFRTGWFRAHNEQFF.

The chain carries TRBV7-2 and TRBJ2-7; unclear D gene. The CDR3 loop spans 14 amino acids. The V and J ends lost 0 bases and 5 bases respectively, with 11 bases between them. Germline CDR1 SGHTA, CDR2 FQGNSA. CDR3 in amino acids: CASSLARHVDEQYF. CDR3 DNA sequence: TGTGCCAGCAGCTTAGCCCGACACGTCGACGAGCAGTACTTC. The full variable domain, with the rest looked up from reference TRBV7-2 and TRBJ2-7, is GAGVSQSPSNKVTEKGKDVELRCDPISGHTALYWYRQSLGQGLEFLIYFQGNSAPDKSGLPSDRFSAERTGGSVSTLTIQRTQQEDSAVYLCASSLARHVDEQYFGPGTRLTVT.

The genes are TRBV28 and TRBJ1-2; 9 positions match TRBD1. Germline loops: CDR1 MDHEN, CDR2 SYDVKM. CDR3 length: 16 amino acids. The J segment lost 6 bases and the V segment lost 5 bases, leaving 13 bases of the junction unmatched. The CDR3 here is CASSPSGTGRLDGYTF. CDR3 in DNA: TGTGCCAGCAGTCCCTCCGGGACAGGGAGGCTGGATGGCTACACCTTC.